Listed below are T cell receptor beta chains from one sample, sequenced in a study of graft-versus-host responses after intestinal transplantation. Assay: immunoSEQ multiplex PCR; the TCRdb copy retains only in-frame clones and omits some. The data contain about 97,000 clones, roughly 90% of them singletons. Specimen: PBMCs, collected about 450 days after intestinal transplant. All receptors come from a human patient who received an intestinal transplant, so some T cells may come from the graft donor. CDR3s include the opening cysteine and the closing phenylalanine or tryptophan. The order of the fields is J gene, V gene, D gene, clone size, CDR3 DNA, CDR3 protein. The D gene is left open where the match is weak. Only part of the rows carry a size: once, few, many, or a class if the clone is expanded.

TRBJ1-5 | TRBV19 | TRBD1 | . | TGTGCCAGTAGTCCTCGGACAGGGACTGGCCATCAGCCCCAGCATTTT | CASSPRTGTGHQPQHF
TRBJ1-1 | TRBV13 | . | . | TGTGCCAGCAGCCCAGGGACAGAAGCTTTCTTT | CASSPGTEAFF
TRBJ1-1 | TRBV11-2 | TRBD1 | . | TGTGCCAGCAGCCCAGACAGGGGGGCTTTCTTT | CASSPDRGAFF
TRBJ2-6 | TRBV5-1 | . | once | TGCGCCAGCAGCTTGCTGGGGACTGGGGCCAACGTCCTGACTTTC | CASSLLGTGANVLTF
TRBJ2-5 | TRBV27 | . | . | TGTGCCAGCAGTCCCGCCAGTGGGGCCGGGACCCAGTACTTC | CASSPASGAGTQYF
TRBJ1-5 | TRBV7-2 | TRBD1 | . | TGTGCCAGCAGCTTAAGGACAGGGGGGCAGCCCCAGCATTTT | CASSLRTGGQPQHF
TRBJ1-1 | TRBV7-9 | . | . | TGTGCCAGCAGCGCCCCAGTACCTAACACTGAAGCTTTCTTT | CASSAPVPNTEAFF
TRBJ2-1 | TRBV7-6 | . | . | TGTGCCAGCAGCTTTTATAGGGGTGAGCAGTTCTTC | CASSFYRGEQFF
TRBJ2-3 | TRBV5-1 | . | . | TGCGCCAGCAGCATTGCTCCAGATACGCAGTATTTT | CASSIAPDTQYF
TRBJ2-1 | TRBV11-2 | . | once | TGTGCCAGCAGCTTAGATCGTGTGGGGGCCGGTGGCTACAATGAGCAGTTCTTC | CASSLDRVGAGGYNEQFF
TRBJ2-3 | TRBV7-9 | TRBD1 | . | TGTGCCAGCAGCCCGACAGGGGGCACAGATACGCAGTATTTT | CASSPTGGTDTQYF
TRBJ2-3 | TRBV7-3 | . | . | TGTGCCAGCAGGCCGACTCCTAGCACAGATACGCAGTATTTT | CASRPTPSTDTQYF
TRBJ2-6 | TRBV9 | TRBD2 | . | TGTGCCAGCAGCGTAGTCTCTGGCGGGAGCTCTGGGGCCAACGTCCTGACTTTC | CASSVVSGGSSGANVLTF
TRBJ1-2 | TRBV2 | TRBD1 | . | TGTGCCAGCAGTCAGGGGGTTAACTATGGCTACACCTTC | CASSQGVNYGYTF
TRBJ1-5 | TRBV6-6 | . | . | TGTGCCAGCAGCCAGGGTTCAAGCAATCAGCCCCAGCATTTT | CASSQGSSNQPQHF
TRBJ1-2 | TRBV19 | TRBD1 | . | TGTGCCAGTAGTATAGGGGCCGGACAGGGTAATGGCTACACCTTC | CASSIGAGQGNGYTF
TRBJ1-1 | TRBV6-5 | . | . | TGTGCCAGCAGTTGGGGCAGGGATACTGAAGCTTTCTTT | CASSWGRDTEAFF
TRBJ1-1 | TRBV5-1 | . | . | TGCGCCAGCAGCTTGGCCACGGGAGACAAAGCTTTCTTT | CASSLATGDKAFF
TRBJ2-5 | TRBV4-2 | . | . | TGTGCCAGCAGCCCCCAGTGGGTTTCGGTGGAGACCCAGTACTTC | CASSPQWVSVETQYF
TRBJ1-2 | TRBV4-2 | TRBD1 | . | TGTGCCAGCAGCCAAGAGACAGGGACTTCTAACTATGGCTACACCTTC | CASSQETGTSNYGYTF
TRBJ1-1 | TRBV6-1 | . | . | TGTGCCAGCAGCCCACTGCCGGGCCAAGAAGCTTTCTTT | CASSPLPGQEAFF
TRBJ2-3 | TRBV7-8 | TRBD2 | . | TGTGCCAGCAGCTTAGGGGTTAGCGGGACTAGCACAGATACGCAGTATTTT | CASSLGVSGTSTDTQYF
TRBJ1-6 | TRBV6-5 | . | . | TGTGCCAGCGGCCGGTTGAGCGATTATAATTCACCCCTCCACTTT | CASGRLSDYNSPLHF
TRBJ1-2 | TRBV5-1 | . | . | TGCGCCAGCAGCTTGGAACAATACTCCTATGGCTACACCTTC | CASSLEQYSYGYTF
TRBJ1-1 | TRBV19 | . | . | TGTGCCAGTAGCCGAAGTGGGACTGAAGCTTTCTTT | CASSRSGTEAFF
TRBJ1-5 | TRBV6-1 | TRBD1 | . | TGTGCCAGCAGTGAAGCCCGGACAGGGGTTGGGAGTCAGCCCCAGCATTTT | CASSEARTGVGSQPQHF
TRBJ1-3 | TRBV5-1 | . | . | TGCGCCAGCAGCCCGGACAGCTCTGGAAACACCATATATTTT | CASSPDSSGNTIYF
TRBJ2-5 | TRBV5-1 | . | . | TGCGCCAGCAAAGTATCTGGGGAAGAGACCCAGTACTTC | CASKVSGEETQYF
TRBJ1-2 | TRBV20-1 | . | . | TGCAGTGCTAGCGGGAGCTATGGCTACACCTTC | CSASGSYGYTF
TRBJ1-2 | TRBV18 | . | . | TGTGCCAGCTCACCAGGGGGGGATTATGGCTACACCTTC | CASSPGGDYGYTF
TRBJ1-1 | TRBV7-8 | . | once | TGTGCCAGCAGCTTAGCGTTGCAGGGGAGGGCTTTCTTT | CASSLALQGRAFF
TRBJ2-7 | TRBV4-2 | . | . | TGTGCCAGCAGCCAAGATAGGGGTCGGCAGTACTTC | CASSQDRGRQYF
TRBJ1-5 | TRBV5-1 | . | . | TGCGCCAGCAGCTTGCGGGGGGGTAGCAATCAGCCCCAGCATTTT | CASSLRGGSNQPQHF
TRBJ2-7 | TRBV4-1 | TRBD2 | . | TGCGCCAGCAGCCAGCTACTAGCGGGGAACGAGCAGTACTTC | CASSQLLAGNEQYF
TRBJ1-4 | TRBV18 | . | . | TGTGCCAGCTCACCAATGGTTGCAACTAATGAAAAACTGTTTTTT | CASSPMVATNEKLFF
TRBJ2-7 | TRBV4-1 | . | . | TGCGCCAGCGGGCGGGGTATCGACGAGCAGTACTTC | CASGRGIDEQYF
TRBJ2-7 | TRBV9 | . | . | TGTGCCAGCAGCGTAGGTCCGCCGGCCGAGCAGTACTTC | CASSVGPPAEQYF
TRBJ1-2 | TRBV27 | . | . | TGTGCCAGCAGCAAGGGCTGGGGGTATGGCTACACCTTC | CASSKGWGYGYTF
TRBJ2-1 | TRBV6-1 | . | . | TGTGCCAGCGGACCAACCACCAGCTCCTACAATGAGCAGTTCTTC | CASGPTTSSYNEQFF
TRBJ2-5 | TRBV6-5 | TRBD1 | . | TGTGCCAGCAGTAAACAGGGGGCGCTGAGGGAGCAGTACTTC | CASSKQGALREQYF
TRBJ2-7 | TRBV9 | . | few | TGTGCCAGCAGCGTAGATCCGGACAGCTCCTACGAGCAGTACTTC | CASSVDPDSSYEQYF
TRBJ2-3 | TRBV4-2 | TRBD2 | few | TGTGCCAGCAGCCAAGCCGCGACTAGCGGGAGCACAGATACGCAGTATTTT | CASSQAATSGSTDTQYF
TRBJ2-5 | TRBV5-4 | TRBD2 | . | TGTGCCAGCAGCTTGACTAGCGGGGGGCCACAAGAGACCCAGTACTTC | CASSLTSGGPQETQYF
TRBJ1-4 | TRBV4-1 | TRBD1 | . | TGCGCCAGCAGCCCACCCCGGACAGGGGCTAATGAAAAACTGTTTTTT | CASSPPRTGANEKLFF
TRBJ2-7 | TRBV9 | TRBD2 | . | TGTGCCAGCAGCGTAGCGGCTAGCGGGGATTACGAGCAGTACTTC | CASSVAASGDYEQYF
TRBJ1-5 | TRBV7-2 | . | . | TGTGCCAGCAGCTTATGGGGGGGGAACTTAAATCAGCCCCAGCATTTT | CASSLWGGNLNQPQHF
TRBJ1-6 | TRBV2 | . | . | TGTGCCAGCAGCCCCGGGGGGCTTGGACCCCTCCACTTT | CASSPGGLGPLHF
TRBJ2-7 | TRBV7-2 | . | . | TGTGCCAGCAGCTTATGGGGGGCAGGTCCCTACGAGCAGTACTTC | CASSLWGAGPYEQYF
TRBJ2-5 | TRBV7-2 | . | . | TGTGCCAGCAGTTTATTACTAGGCATGGCGGCCCAGTACTTC | CASSLLLGMAAQYF
TRBJ1-4 | TRBV6-6 | TRBD1 | . | TGTGCCAGCAAGGAACAGCCAGGGGGGAATGAAAAACTGTTTTTT | CASKEQPGGNEKLFF
TRBJ2-4 | TRBV5-5 | . | . | TGTGCCAGCAGCGCAGGGTTGGGCAAAAACATTCAGTACTTC | CASSAGLGKNIQYF
TRBJ2-3 | TRBV18 | . | few | TGTGCCAGCTCAGGGCACAACACAGATACGCAGTATTTT | CASSGHNTDTQYF